Below, 32 T cell receptor beta chains from the same sample are listed, as sequenced in a study of CXCR3-negative and CXCR3-positive naive CD8 T cells. The libraries of TRB cDNA were constructed through 5' RACE using UMI labels. One entry per CDR3 protein, without DNA, is what TCRdb gives after re-calling the 5' RACE reads. This sample's table reports about 22,000 distinct CDR3 sequences. The sample taken for sequencing was memory CD8+ T cells from blood. All receptors derive from a human donor in good health. Some clones in this sample may be carry-over from other donors' samples.

The CDR3 here is CASSLESGSYEQYF. The rearrangement joins TRBV28 to TRBJ2-7. CDR3 length: 14 amino acids. CDR1 is MDHEN, CDR2 SYDVKM, per germline.

The V call is TRBV7-9, the J call TRBJ1-6; lacking DNA, the TRBD1 call made by TCRdb goes unchecked. From germline, CDR1 is SEHNR and CDR2 FQNEAQ (reference sequence). This CDR3 spans 14 amino acids. This chain's CDR3 is CASSLGQGDSPLHF.

This rearrangement joins TRBV6-4 to TRBJ2-3; as DNA is missing, the TRBD2 call by TCRdb cannot be tested. CDR1 is MRHNA, CDR2 SNTAGT, per germline. The CDR3 is 16 amino acids. This chain's CDR3 is CASSESLAGGPDTQYF.

The rearrangement links TRBV11-3 to TRBJ2-7. This CDR3 has 15 amino acids. Germline V gene data show CDR1 as SGHNT and CDR2 as YENEEA. CDR3 amino acids: CASSLEVRTDYEQYF.

The chain's CDR3 is CASISYLAGYNEQFF. The chain employs TRBV12-3 or TRBV12-4 and TRBJ2-1; TCRdb returns TRBD2, unconfirmable since there is no DNA. This CDR3 region has 15 residues.

J is TRBJ2-1 and V is TRBV7-9; there is no DNA to check the TCRdb D call of TRBD1. CDR1 is SEHNR, CDR2 FQNEAQ, per germline (reference sequence). This CDR3 region has 15 residues. The CDR3 region is CASRGGQGRLWEQFF.

The V and J genes are TRBV29-1 and TRBJ1-1; TCRdb returns TRBD1, unconfirmable since there is no DNA. The CDR3 extends over 11 amino acids. The germline V gene encodes CDR1 SQVTM and CDR2 ANQGSEA. This CDR3 reads CSGTRGDEAFF.

The J gene is TRBJ2-1, the V gene TRBV4-2; there is no DNA to check the TCRdb D call of TRBD1. Germline V lookup: CDR1 LGHNA, CDR2 YNFKEQ. The CDR3 has 16 amino acids. CDR3 sequence reads: CASSQPPGGLFNEQFF.

The J gene is TRBJ2-5, the V gene TRBV7-3; the D gene TCRdb calls, TRBD2, cannot be checked with no DNA. The CDR3 spans 15 residues. The germline CDR1 and CDR2 sequences are SGHTA and FQGTGA. This chain's CDR3 is CASSPTGTDKETQYF.

The J gene is TRBJ2-3, the V gene TRBV5-5; without DNA, the TCRdb call of TRBD2 cannot be checked. Germline lookup yields CDR1 SGHKS and CDR2 YYEKEE (reference sequence). The CDR3 has 14 residues. CDR3 region: CASSLVSGVDTQYF.

This rearrangement joins TRBV7-3 to TRBJ2-1; TCRdb indicates TRBD2, and absent DNA this call remains unverified. CDR3 length: 13 residues. Per germline, CDR1 SGHTA and CDR2 FQGTGA. The CDR3 reads CASSLGGRNEQFF.

The CDR3 protein is CSARDGGQGFSYEQYF. The rearrangement links TRBV20-1 to TRBJ2-7; TCRdb returns TRBD1, unconfirmable since there is no DNA. The germline CDR1 and CDR2 sequences are DFQATT and SNEGSKA (reference sequence). The CDR3 loop spans 16 amino acids.

This sequence joins TRBV28 and TRBJ2-4; TCRdb lists TRBD1, though no DNA is available to test this call. Germline V lookup: CDR1 MDHEN, CDR2 SYDVKM. CDR3 length: 14 residues. The CDR3 spells CASSSHRGWDIQYF.

The chain recombines TRBV7-6 with TRBJ2-5. The CDR3 sequence is 13 residues long. CDR1 is SGHVS and CDR2 is FNYEAQ in the germline V gene. This chain's CDR3 is CASKSGLEETQYF.

The chain uses TRBV4-3 and TRBJ1-2; the D call of TRBD1 rests on TCRdb alone, since no DNA is present to check it. The CDR3 is made up of 18 amino acids. Germline CDR1 is LGHNA and CDR2 is YSLEER. The CDR3 here is CASSQDATGSTPNYGYTF.

Here the CDR3 reads CSVVGISYEQYF. V usage is TRBV29-1 and J usage is TRBJ2-7. CDR1 and CDR2 from the germline V gene are SQVTM and ANQGSEA. The CDR3 totals 12 residues.

The rearrangement links TRBV5-1 to TRBJ2-7; TCRdb designates TRBD1, a call that cannot be tested without DNA. Germline V gene sequence: CDR1 SGHRS, CDR2 YFSETQ. The CDR3 runs 15 residues. The CDR3 loop is CASSFRQTGDYEQYF.

The chain combines TRBV6-4 with TRBJ2-2; lacking DNA, the TRBD1 call made by TCRdb goes unchecked. There are 14 residues in the CDR3. Per germline, CDR1 MRHNA and CDR2 SNTAGT. The CDR3 here is CASSLQGDTGELFF.

The V and J genes are TRBV20-1 and TRBJ1-1; TCRdb's D call of TRBD1 is untestable without DNA. Germline CDR1 DFQATT, CDR2 SNEGSKA (reference sequence). This CDR3 has 16 residues. CDR3 loop: CSADPGQGGLSTEAFF.

The genes are TRBV29-1 and TRBJ2-1. This CDR3 is built from 11 residues. Germline assignment: CDR1 SQVTM and CDR2 ANQGSEA. The CDR3 region is CSVVESDEQFF.

CDR3 residues: CTRGAGGAEQYF. This chain uses TRBV20-1 with TRBJ2-7; TCRdb selects TRBD1, and the lack of DNA leaves this call unchecked. The CDR3 covers 12 residues. CDR1 and CDR2 from the germline V gene are DFQATT and SNEGSKA (reference sequence).

The chain carries TRBV7-9 and TRBJ1-1. The CDR3 loop spans 15 amino acids. Germline-derived CDR1 and CDR2 are SEHNR and FQNEAQ (reference sequence). This chain's CDR3 is CASSLVEVMNTEAFF.

CDR3 sequence: CASSFGLADYEQYF. V gene TRBV5-5 combines with J gene TRBJ2-7; TCRdb selects TRBD2, and the lack of DNA leaves this call unchecked. This CDR3 has 14 amino acids. Germline lookup yields CDR1 SGHKS and CDR2 YYEKEE (reference sequence). The full variable domain, in which reference TRBV5-5 and TRBJ2-7 provide the parts outside the CDR3, is DAGVTQSPTHLIKTRGQQVTLRCSPISGHKSVSWYQQVLGQGPQFIFQYYEKEERGRGNFPDRFSARQFPNYSSELNVNALLLGDSALYLCASSFGLADYEQYFGPGTRLTVT.

J is TRBJ2-7 and V is TRBV9. Germline V gene sequence: CDR1 SGDLS, CDR2 YYNGEE. This CDR3 has 13 amino acids. CDR3 sequence reads: CASSQGGVSRQYF.

The V gene is TRBV4-2, the J gene TRBJ1-4; TCRdb reports TRBD1, a call that lacks DNA to check it against. The CDR3 length is 16 residues. Germline V CDR1 and CDR2: LGHNA, YNFKEQ. The CDR3 sequence: CASSQDRARNGEKLFF.

The chain has TRBV10-2 and TRBJ2-7; TCRdb picks TRBD1, but there is no DNA to check that call. There are 14 residues in the CDR3. Germline V CDR1 and CDR2: WSHSY, SAAADI. This chain's CDR3 is CASSVSRGNDEQYF.

The chain combines TRBV28 with TRBJ2-7; TCRdb picks TRBD1, but there is no DNA to check that call. Germline V gene data show CDR1 as MDHEN and CDR2 as SYDVKM. This CDR3 is built from 14 residues. The CDR3 loop reads CASSLWTGGSEQYF.

This clonotype is classed as medium-sized (0.01 to 0.1%) by frequency. The chain recombines TRBV20-1 with TRBJ1-1; TCRdb's assignment of TRBD1 cannot be checked, as there is no DNA. CDR3 length: 13 residues. Germline assignment: CDR1 DFQATT and CDR2 SNEGSKA (reference sequence). CDR3 region: CSARPRGDTEAFF.

The chain carries TRBV4-3 and TRBJ1-5. The CDR3 has 16 residues. Germline CDR1 is LGHNA and CDR2 is YSLEER. Here the CDR3 reads CASSQGSGYSNQPQHF.

V and J are TRBV4-1 and TRBJ2-3; TCRdb outputs TRBD1, but without DNA this stays unchecked. CDR1 and CDR2 from the germline V gene are MGHRA and YSYEKL. This CDR3 contains 15 residues. CDR3 sequence reads: CASKRTDPSTDTQYF.

J is TRBJ2-1 and V is TRBV29-1; TCRdb's assignment of TRBD1 cannot be checked, as there is no DNA. This CDR3 has 13 residues. Germline V gene sequence: CDR1 SQVTM, CDR2 ANQGSEA. CDR3: CSAGQASYNEQFF.

V usage is TRBV6-4 and J usage is TRBJ2-7; the D gene TCRdb calls, TRBD2, cannot be checked with no DNA. Germline V CDR1 and CDR2: MRHNA, SNTAGT. The CDR3 is made up of 14 amino acids. This CDR3 reads CASSNLGTSNKQYF.